This T cell receptor (beta chain) was sequenced during a study of identical twins. This clonotype has only a few counts. TCRdb reprocessed the 5' RACE reads with MiXCR, giving one entry per CDR3 protein. The sample contains over 600,000 distinct CDR3 sequences, 21% of which appear only once. The CDR3 runs to 16 residues. The V and J ends lost 3 bases and 2 bases respectively, with 17 bases between them. Per germline, CDR1 WNHNN and CDR2 SYGVQD (reference sequence). The same sample was also used in a study of T cells expressing NK-cell markers.

Sequenced: PBMCs. J is TRBJ2-7 and V is TRBV10-1; perhaps D is TRBD1 or TRBD2 (6 bases each). This clonotype was sampled from a woman younger than 35 in good health. The CDR3 DNA reads as TGCGCCAGCAGTGAAACGGGGGACATTGCGGCCTACGAGCAGTACTTC. Its translation is CASSETGDIAAYEQYF.